This T cell receptor beta chain was obtained from a study of early T cells in non-severe SARS-CoV-2 infection (dated by TCRdb to about 2021). Regarding the research as a whole: Bulk RNA from unsorted whole blood was used for TCR sequencing, so alpha and beta chains could not be paired. Results the study describes overall, beyond this receptor: VDJdb matching was skewed toward anti-spike CD8 responses and likely underestimated virus-specific expansions by missing private and CD4 specificities.

Set within a cohort of healthcare workers in London, UK, this nested case-control study involved weekly PCR testing of nasopharyngeal swabs along with blood sampling. Healthcare workers were recruited between 23 and 31 March 2020, during the week of the UK lockdown, and were followed weekly for up to about 15 weeks. The method behind the library was 5' RACE. The instrument given in TCRdb is NextSeq 500. In the TCR library protocol, unique molecular identifiers were attached to individual cDNA molecules to correct for PCR bias and sequencing error. TCR alpha and beta chains were both sequenced, and the abundances of alpha and beta sequences in each sample were closely correlated with each other. In the original analysis: Decombinator V4 was used to annotate TCR sequences for V gene, J gene and CDR3. Expanded TCRs were defined as changing significantly between any two time points under a Poisson model with p below 0.0001. TCR abundances were normalised to the total number of TCRs sequenced per sample and were expressed as counts per million. MAIT TCRs were defined by TRAV1-2 paired with TRAJ12, TRAJ20 or TRAJ33, and iNKT TCRs by TRAV10 paired with TRAJ18. VDJdb, accessed 1 November 2021, was searched for CMV, EBV and SARS-CoV-2 annotated TCRs, excluding TCRs annotated for multiple antigens. TCRdb reprocessing: public reads trimmed at Q25 with fastp, clones called with MiXCR, in-frame beta chains kept. Entries are consolidated by CDR3 protein sequence, retaining the most common genes and DNA. The V and J calls were determined by TCRdb, not by the authors. The table for this sample lists around 33,000 distinct CDR3 sequences; around 4.6% of them were counted only once. Around 8% of the sample is in the top ten clones.

Via the germline V gene, CDR1 is SGHVS and CDR2 FNYEAQ. Spanning cysteine to phenylalanine, the CDR3 consists of 12 amino acids. Only the CDR3 portion is preserved as DNA: 36 bases, with reading frame beginning at the first base. V is clipped by 1 base and J by 3 bases, and the sequence between their germline boundaries is 4 bases long. This clonotype was recorded many times. It has no known antigen specificity. Base qualities are not recorded, but no much larger clone differs from it by a single base. Sequencing was carried out using whole blood. This clonotype was sampled from an adult who was a healthcare worker with PCR-confirmed SARS-CoV-2 infection or an uninfected control (not recorded which). The chain employs TRBV7-6 and TRBJ2-7; a confident D gene designation cannot be given. The CDR3 is CASSLDFYEQYF. The nucleotides are TGTGCCAGCAGCTTAGACTTCTACGAGCAGTACTTC.